The 31 T cell receptor beta chains listed next were all sequenced from one sample in a study of OX40 agonist ivuxolimab in advanced cancers. Using immunoSEQ multiplex PCR, the repertoire was profiled, and TCRdb retains in-frame clones only, with some absent. The sample yields 55,000 to 70,000 clones, around 83% seen once. Sequenced material: CD4+ or CD8+ T cells sorted from blood, taken in a trial of the OX40 agonist ivuxolimab. The receptor source for this set is an adult with an advanced solid tumor such as melanoma, head and neck, liver or kidney cancer.

V usage is TRBV7-3 and J usage is TRBJ2-3, with D possibly being TRBD2 (6 bases). Trimming shortened V by 2 bases and J by 0 bases, and 9 bases separated the two germline ends. Germline-derived CDR1 and CDR2 are SGHTA and FQGTGA. There are 15 residues in the CDR3. CDR3 nucleotides: TGTGCCAGCAGCTTATCTAGCGCCAGCACAGATACGCAGTATTTT. Translating gives CASSLSSASTDTQYF. The full variable domain, completed using reference TRBV7-3 and TRBJ2-3, is GAGVSQTPSNKVTEKGKYVELRCDPISGHTALYWYRQSLGQGPEFLIYFQGTGAADDSGLPNDRFFAVRPEGSVSTLKIQRTERGDSAVYLCASSLSSASTDTQYFGPGTRLTVL.

The chain couples TRBV25-1 to TRBJ1-1; no clear D gene. The CDR3 length is 11 residues. Germline V gene sequence: CDR1 MGHDK, CDR2 SYGVNS. Between the trimmed V and J ends, which lost 3 bases and 7 bases, there was a span of 6 bases. This CDR3 is CASSDAIEAFF. Here the CDR3 DNA reads TGTGCCAGCAGTGACGCCATTGAAGCTTTCTTT.

This chain joins TRBV29-1 and TRBJ2-7; 8 nucleotides align to TRBD1. The CDR3 runs to 12 residues. With 5 bases clipped from V and 5 bases from J, the junction kept 5 bases outside the gene matches. The germline V gene encodes CDR1 SQVTM and CDR2 ANQGSEA. The CDR3 nucleotides read TGCAGCGTTCCCAGGGGGCTCAACGAGCAGTACTTC. Translating it yields CSVPRGLNEQYF.

The gene calls are TRBV28 and TRBJ2-7; D is uncertain. The CDR3 extends over 13 amino acids. From germline, CDR1 is MDHEN and CDR2 SYDVKM. Trimming pared 4 bases from V and 6 bases from J, leaving 13 bases between. CDR3 sequence: CASSSPQQSEQYF. The CDR3 nucleotides are TGTGCCAGCAGTTCACCCCAGCAGTCCGAGCAGTACTTC. The variable domain in full, completed from reference TRBV28 and TRBJ2-7, reads DVKVTQSSRYLVKRTGEKVFLECVQDMDHENMFWYRQDPGLGLRLIYFSYDVKMKEKGDIPEGYSVSREKKERFSLILESASTNQTSMYLCASSSPQQSEQYFGPGTRLTVT.

V usage is TRBV9 and J usage is TRBJ2-1, with 10 bases aligning to TRBD2. With V trimmed by 3 bases and J by 5 bases, 5 bases remained unmatched. The germline V gene encodes CDR1 SGDLS and CDR2 YYNGEE. This CDR3 has 15 amino acids. CDR3 sequence (DNA): TGTGCCAGCAGCGGGAGCGGGAGGGCGGACAATGAGCAGTTCTTC. This codes for CASSGSGRADNEQFF. The full variable domain, in which reference TRBV9 and TRBJ2-1 provide the parts outside the CDR3, is DSGVTQTPKHLITATGQRVTLRCSPRSGDLSVYWYQQSLDQGLQFLIQYYNGEERAKGNILERFSAQQFPDLHSELNLSSLELGDSALYFCASSGSGRADNEQFFGPGTRLTVL.

The chain carries TRBV11-2 and TRBJ2-3; TRBD1 agrees at 7 bases. CDR1 and CDR2 from the germline V gene are SGHAT and FQNNGV. The CDR3 totals 16 residues. Trimming took 5 bases from V and 3 from J; bases not matched to a gene: 11. CDR3 DNA sequence: TGTGCCAGCAGCAAAGGGGGCAGGGCGTCGACAGATACGCAGTATTTT. Protein product: CASSKGGRASTDTQYF. The full variable domain, rest sourced from reference TRBV11-2 and TRBJ2-3, is EAGVAQSPRYKIIEKRQSVAFWCNPISGHATLYWYQQILGQGPKLLIQFQNNGVVDDSQLPKDRFSAERLKGVDSTLKIQPAKLEDSAVYLCASSKGGRASTDTQYFGPGTRLTVL.

The chain couples TRBV29-1 to TRBJ1-2; D is undetermined. Trimming pared 4 bases from V and 8 bases from J, leaving 14 bases between. From germline, CDR1 is SQVTM and CDR2 ANQGSEA. The CDR3 runs to 12 residues. CDR3: CSVVRLYVGYTF. The CDR3 DNA sequence: TGCAGCGTTGTTCGCCTCTATGTGGGCTACACCTTC.

In its sample, this clone ranks as medium-sized. V gene TRBV28 combines with J gene TRBJ1-4; 8 bases match TRBD1. With V trimmed by 9 bases and J by 5 bases, 2 bases remained unmatched. CDR1 MDHEN and CDR2 SYDVKM come from the germline V gene. The CDR3 runs to 12 residues. CDR3 DNA: TGTGCCAGTTGGACAGGGAATGAAAAACTGTTTTTT. Translating it yields CASWTGNEKLFF. Drawing the rest from reference TRBV28 and TRBJ1-4, the complete variable domain is DVKVTQSSRYLVKRTGEKVFLECVQDMDHENMFWYRQDPGLGLRLIYFSYDVKMKEKGDIPEGYSVSREKKERFSLILESASTNQTSMYLCASWTGNEKLFFGSGTQLSVL.

The genes are TRBV28 and TRBJ2-2, with D uncertain. CDR3 length equals 14 residues. Trimming shortened V by 7 bases and J by 0 bases, and 9 bases separated the two germline ends. Germline V gene data show CDR1 as MDHEN and CDR2 as SYDVKM. The CDR3 coding sequence is TGTGCCAGCACCCTCCCCCCGAACACCGGGGAGCTGTTTTTT. As protein: CASTLPPNTGELFF. Full variable domain (remainder filled in from reference TRBV28 and TRBJ2-2): DVKVTQSSRYLVKRTGEKVFLECVQDMDHENMFWYRQDPGLGLRLIYFSYDVKMKEKGDIPEGYSVSREKKERFSLILESASTNQTSMYLCASTLPPNTGELFFGEGSRLTVL.

The chain joins TRBV2 to TRBJ1-1; 7 bases match TRBD1. Germline V gene data show CDR1 as SNHLY and CDR2 as FYNNEI. The ends lost 1 base at V and 9 bases at J; junction bases unmatched: 5. The CDR3 is 13 amino acids. The CDR3 sequence: CASSEGLGGKAFF. The CDR3 DNA is TGTGCCAGCAGTGAAGGGTTAGGGGGCAAAGCTTTCTTT.

The CDR3 DNA follows: TGTGCCAGCAGCTTAGAGGGTATCACCGGGGAGCTGTTTTTT. This sequence encodes CASSLEGITGELFF. The rearrangement uses TRBV7-3 and TRBJ2-2; perhaps TRBD2 as D (5 bases). V lost 2 bases and J 4 bases, leaving 8 bases between the germline ends. The CDR3 loop spans 14 amino acids. Per the germline V gene, CDR1 is SGHTA and CDR2 is FQGTGA.

CDR3 region: CASSLMGQGRYNEQFF. The CDR3 DNA reads as TGCGCCAGCAGCTTGATGGGACAGGGTCGGTACAATGAGCAGTTCTTC. The chain has TRBV5-1 and TRBJ2-1, with 9 bases lining up with TRBD1. CDR3 size: 16 residues. Per the germline V gene, CDR1 is SGHRS and CDR2 is YFSETQ. V was pared by 1 base and J by 4 bases, with 6 bases of the junction left unmatched.

The chain has TRBV18 and TRBJ2-5; D remains unclear. Germline CDR1 is KGHSH and CDR2 is LQKENI. This CDR3 comprises 14 residues. The V gene lost 3 bases and the J gene lost 1 base, with 9 bases spanning the gap. Written as DNA, the CDR3 is TGTGCCAGCTCACCGAGCGTGGTCCAAGAGACCCAGTACTTC. This codes for CASSPSVVQETQYF.

This clone was recorded only once. The chain links TRBV6-5 to TRBJ1-4, with 7 bases fitting TRBD1. V lost 6 bases, J lost 6 bases, and 4 bases stayed unmatched. This CDR3 comprises 13 residues. Germline loops: CDR1 MNHEY, CDR2 SVGAGI. The CDR3 loop is CASRAGGDEKLFF. The CDR3 DNA is TGTGCCAGCAGGGCAGGGGGGGATGAAAAACTGTTTTTT.

The chain carries TRBV7-8 and TRBJ2-7; 7 nucleotides align to TRBD1. With 5 bases clipped from V and 2 bases from J, the junction kept 9 bases outside the gene matches. The length of the CDR3 is 15 residues. The germline gives CDR1 SGHVS, CDR2 FQNEAQ. The CDR3 region has the DNA TGTGCCAGCAGCGAAAGTCAGGGGGTAACCTACGAGCAGTACTTC. Translating gives CASSESQGVTYEQYF.

The rearrangement uses TRBV6-6 and TRBJ2-7; D not resolved. The CDR3 is made up of 15 amino acids. The germline CDR1 and CDR2 sequences are MNHNY and SVGAGI (reference sequence). Trimming pared 3 bases from V and 4 bases from J, leaving 16 bases between. CDR3 bases: TGTGCCAGCAGTTATAGGGATTCATCCCTATACGAGCAGTACTTC. Protein product: CASSYRDSSLYEQYF.

This clone was seen a few times. The rearrangement links TRBV7-9 to TRBJ2-1; tentatively, D is TRBD2 (5 bases). The CDR3 is 16 amino acids. Germline V gives CDR1 SEHNR, CDR2 FQNEAQ (reference sequence). The V and J ends lost 1 base and 4 bases respectively, with 14 bases between them. The CDR3 sequence is CASSLEGPRDYNEQFF. DNA for the CDR3: TGTGCCAGCAGCTTAGAGGGCCCCCGGGATTACAATGAGCAGTTCTTC.

V is TRBV27 and J is TRBJ2-3; 10 nucleotides agree with TRBD2. The CDR3 runs to 15 residues. The V segment lost 2 bases and the J segment 7 bases; nucleotides outside the gene matches: 6. Germline V gives CDR1 MNHEY, CDR2 SMNVEV (reference sequence). The CDR3, as DNA: TGTGCCAGCAGTTTACCCAGCGGGGGGGCAAATACGCAGTATTTT. Translating it yields CASSLPSGGANTQYF.

The chain combines TRBV2 with TRBJ2-7, with 10 bases identical to TRBD1. From germline, CDR1 is SNHLY and CDR2 FYNNEI. The CDR3 extends over 16 amino acids. J lost 0 bases, V lost 5 bases, and 7 bases had no gene match. DNA for the CDR3: TGTGCCAGCAGTTTAGGGGACAGGGGCCTCTCCTACGAGCAGTACTTC. Translated: CASSLGDRGLSYEQYF.

J is TRBJ1-1 and V is TRBV30; tentatively, D is TRBD1 (6 bases). CDR3 length: 13 residues. The V gene lost 4 bases and the J gene lost 1 base, with 10 bases spanning the gap. Germline loops: CDR1 GTSNPN, CDR2 SVGIG (reference sequence). The CDR3 coding sequence is TGTGCCTGGAAAAGGGGGGAGAACACTGAAGCTTTCTTT. Protein: CAWKRGENTEAFF.

The chain couples TRBV12-5 to TRBJ2-3; TRBD2 agrees at 10 bases. This CDR3 has 16 amino acids. The V segment lost 4 bases and the J segment 4 bases; nucleotides outside the gene matches: 8. Germline loops: CDR1 LGHNT, CDR2 FRNRAP. Here the CDR3 reads CASGWSASGSADTQYF. DNA for the CDR3: TGTGCTAGTGGTTGGTCGGCTAGCGGGAGTGCAGATACGCAGTATTTT.

This chain connects TRBV14 to TRBJ2-1; D possibly corresponds to TRBD2 (5 bases). CDR1 and CDR2 from the germline V gene are SGHDN and FVKESK. This CDR3 has 14 amino acids. The V gene lost 4 bases and the J gene lost 8 bases, with 15 bases spanning the gap. In DNA, the CDR3 is TGTGCCAGCAGCCCCCGTCCGGGCGGGTATGAGCAGTTCTTC. This codes for CASSPRPGGYEQFF.

This clone occurred once. The chain links TRBV13 to TRBJ2-5; perhaps TRBD2 as D (6 bases). The CDR3 is 13 amino acids. V dropped 7 bases and J dropped 5 bases, with 14 bases sitting between them. Germline V gene lookup returns CDR1 PRHDT and CDR2 FYEKMQ (reference sequence). CDR3 protein: CASNLEGAETQYF. The CDR3 DNA follows: TGTGCCAGCAACTTGGAGGGCGCCGAGACCCAGTACTTC. Using reference TRBV13 and TRBJ2-5 for the parts outside the CDR3, the full variable domain is AAGVIQSPRHLIKEKRETATLKCYPIPRHDTVYWYQQGPGQDPQFLISFYEKMQSDKGSIPDRFSAQQFSDYHSELNMSSLELGDSALYFCASNLEGAETQYFGPGTRLLVL.

The chain links TRBV10-2 to TRBJ1-1, with D possibly TRBD1 on 5 matching bases. Trimming stripped 6 bases from V and 3 bases from J, with 11 bases between. The CDR3 extends over 13 amino acids. The V gene's germline CDR1 is WSHSY and CDR2 SAAADI. CDR3 bases: TGCGCCAGCAGGCTAGGGGCTGACACTGAAGCTTTCTTT. This sequence encodes CASRLGADTEAFF.

This sequence joins TRBV9 and TRBJ1-1; the D is unclear. In germline, CDR1 is SGDLS, CDR2 YYNGEE. The CDR3 loop spans 13 amino acids. V lost 0 bases to trimming and J lost 4 bases, with 7 bases between them. CDR3 protein: CASSVGVGTEAFF. The CDR3, as DNA: TGTGCCAGCAGCGTAGGTGTGGGCACTGAAGCTTTCTTT. The variable domain in full, with the rest retrieved from reference TRBV9 and TRBJ1-1, is DSGVTQTPKHLITATGQRVTLRCSPRSGDLSVYWYQQSLDQGLQFLIQYYNGEERAKGNILERFSAQQFPDLHSELNLSSLELGDSALYFCASSVGVGTEAFFGQGTRLTVV.

The chain has TRBV5-1 and TRBJ2-5, with 10 positions matching TRBD2. Losses at the gene ends were 1 base for V and 3 bases for J; bases not matched to a gene: 3. Looked up from germline, CDR1 is SGHRS and CDR2 is YFSETQ. The CDR3 covers 15 residues. CDR3 in DNA: TGCGCCAGCAGCTTGCCAGCGGGAGGGAAAGAGACCCAGTACTTC. It translates to CASSLPAGGKETQYF.

The chain is built from TRBV11-3 and TRBJ2-4; D is possibly TRBD1 (6 bases). The CDR3 consists of 16 residues. V was clipped by 1 base and J by 3 bases, with 13 bases between them. Per the germline V gene, CDR1 is SGHNT and CDR2 is YENEEA. In DNA form, the CDR3 reads TGTGCCAGCAGCTTAGGAACAGGGTATGGCAAAAACATTCAGTACTTC. Translating gives CASSLGTGYGKNIQYF.

This chain links TRBV6-1 with TRBJ1-4; D might be TRBD1 (5 bases). The ends were cut back, 4 bases at V and 2 bases at J, with 17 bases in the middle. CDR3 length equals 17 residues. Germline V CDR1 and CDR2: MNHNS, SASEGT. CDR3 in DNA: TGTGCCAGCAGTGGTCCGGTCTTAGGGGCGACTAATGAAAAACTGTTTTTT. Translation gives CASSGPVLGATNEKLFF.

The CDR3 region is CASSVGPGTGRNNEQFF. As DNA, the CDR3 is TGTGCCAGCAGCGTAGGACCCGGGACAGGGAGGAACAATGAGCAGTTCTTC. The rearrangement uses TRBV9 and TRBJ2-1; 9 nucleotides line up with TRBD1. The CDR3 spans 17 residues. The V and J ends lost 0 bases and 5 bases, in that order; junction bases with no gene match: 9. Germline V gives CDR1 SGDLS, CDR2 YYNGEE.

This chain connects TRBV29-1 to TRBJ2-7, with 9 nucleotides matching TRBD1. Germline values: CDR1 SQVTM, CDR2 ANQGSEA. V lost 7 bases and J lost 4; bases outside the gene matches: 8. The length of the CDR3 is 13 residues. The CDR3 here is CSAIRTGAYEQYF. In nucleotides, the CDR3 is TGCAGCGCTATAAGGACAGGGGCGTACGAGCAGTACTTC.

The chain carries TRBV9 and TRBJ2-5, with 9 bases matching TRBD1. V was pared by 0 bases and J by 5 bases, with 2 bases of the junction left unmatched. The CDR3 has 14 residues. Germline lookup yields CDR1 SGDLS and CDR2 YYNGEE. CDR3 protein: CASSVDRGLETQYF. As DNA, the CDR3 is TGTGCCAGCAGCGTAGACAGGGGGCTTGAGACCCAGTACTTC.